The present entry profiles one T cell receptor beta chain with its context. Distinct nucleotide sequences in the sample also encode this CDR3. TCRdb keeps only in-frame clones here, not all; method: immunoSEQ multiplex PCR. The table lists 70,000 to 95,000 clones, 90% to 95% of them singletons. Trimming removed 5 bases from V and 2 bases from J, with 6 bases in between. The CDR3 loop spans 13 amino acids. Germline V gene lookup returns CDR1 SGHVS and CDR2 FNYEAQ. This entry comes from a study of technical replicates of blood from a few donors. Sequencing was performed on T cells isolated from PBMCs. This sequence joins TRBV7-6 and TRBJ2-2; D remains unclear. The receptor comes from a human donor in good health. The DNA of the CDR3 is TGTGCCAGCAGCCCTACTAACACCGGGGAGCTGTTTTTT. As protein: CASSPTNTGELFF.